This T cell receptor beta chain emerged from a study of cytomegalovirus exposure and HLA in healthy donors. The study's findings and limits: It was reported that the classifier diagnosed cytomegalovirus status with high specificity and sensitivity in both the original and validation cohorts. Some V segments, including TRBV6-2 and TRBV6-3, were excluded as indistinguishable.

The PCR employed 60 Vbeta primers together with 13 Jbeta primers. Data came from immunoSEQ multiplex PCR; TCRdb stores just in-frame clones and leaves some out. Seen here are more than 150,000 clones, about 88% observed once, and the top ten hold over 0.2%. Only one count was recorded for this clone. Its antigen is currently unknown. Germline CDR1 is SGHRS and CDR2 is YFSETQ. The CDR3 extends over 14 amino acids. The germline V and J ends were trimmed by 6 bases and 2 bases, with 12 bases remaining between them. The receptor comes from a girl under three years old in good health and CMV-seronegative. V and J are TRBV5-1 and TRBJ2-1; no clear D. Input material: PBMCs. In DNA form, the CDR3 reads TGCGCCAGCACCCTCAGCGCCACCTACAATGAGCAGTTCTTC. It translates to CASTLSATYNEQFF.